A single TCR beta chain is shown here with its context. This entry belongs to a study of blood T cell repertoires in COVID-19. Assay used: immunoSEQ multiplex PCR; TCRdb lists only in-frame clones, some missing. The table shows some 150,000 clones, with approximately 84% occurring only once. J was trimmed by 8 bases and V by 5 bases; bases with no gene match: 5. Germline CDR1 is MNHNY and CDR2 is SVGAGI (reference sequence). This CDR3 contains 12 residues. This TCR was sampled from a man aged 40-55 years who had recovered from COVID-19. Sample: peripheral blood. The V call is TRBV6-6, the J call TRBJ1-2; 7 bases align to TRBD1. CDR3 region: CASSGTVLGYTF. The DNA for the CDR3 is TGTGCCAGCAGTGGGACAGTCTTAGGCTACACCTTC.